The 14 T cell receptor beta chains in this list originate from one sample, sequenced in a study of blood T cell repertoires in COVID-19 (dated by TCRdb to about 2020). Library creation used the immunoSEQ multiplex PCR assay. TCRdb took over this immuneACCESS table, retaining in-frame rearrangements with V and J assigned. Such tables are incomplete; in checked studies, under half of the missing clones stem from an unresolved V gene, and the remainder is unexplained. The table for this sample lists nearly 90,000 clones; 90% of them were counted only once. Jointly, the top ten make up 6.7% of the sample. What was sequenced was peripheral blood. The source of these receptors is a man between 18 and 29 years old with COVID-19, enrolled during active disease.

V is TRBV6-5 and J is TRBJ2-2; tentatively, D is TRBD2 (5 bases). This CDR3 region has 15 residues. Germline values: CDR1 MNHEY, CDR2 SVGAGI. V was pared by 4 bases and J by 4 bases, with 13 bases between. CDR3 nucleotide sequence: TGTGCCAGCAGTTGGGAGTTGGGAAGCACCGGGGAGCTGTTTTTT. This codes for CASSWELGSTGELFF.

This chain uses TRBV27 with TRBJ1-5; unclear D gene. This CDR3 comprises 14 residues. CDR1 MNHEY and CDR2 SMNVEV come from the germline V gene (reference sequence). Trimming took 3 bases from V and 0 from J, leaving 6 bases between them. The CDR3 loop reads CASSLTSSNQPQHF. In DNA, the CDR3 is TGTGCCAGCAGTTTGACAAGTAGCAATCAGCCCCAGCATTTT.

The CDR3, as DNA: TGTGCCAGCAGCTTTGGACTAGCGGGGGAGGTCCCTCAAGAGACCCAGTACTTC. Residues: CASSFGLAGEVPQETQYF. V and J are TRBV5-6 and TRBJ2-5; TRBD2 agrees at 13 bases. Germline V gives CDR1 SGHDT, CDR2 YYEEEE. CDR3 size: 18 residues. V dropped 2 bases and J dropped 2; count of bases not matched to a gene: 9.

V and J are TRBV28 and TRBJ2-5; 11 nucleotides agree with TRBD1. The J segment lost 2 bases and the V segment lost 5 bases, leaving 4 bases of the junction unmatched. The CDR3 runs to 15 residues. Germline lookup yields CDR1 MDHEN and CDR2 SYDVKM. CDR3 sequence: CASSGQGAIQETQYF. Here the CDR3 DNA reads TGTGCCAGCAGTGGACAGGGGGCAATTCAAGAGACCCAGTACTTC.

This rearrangement joins TRBV19 to TRBJ2-1; 13 bases map to TRBD2. The V gene's germline CDR1 is LNHDA and CDR2 SQIVND (reference sequence). CDR3 length: 16 residues. With 5 bases clipped from V and 7 bases from J, the junction kept 8 bases outside the gene matches. CDR3: CASSSGLAGSRNEQFF. Here the CDR3 DNA reads TGTGCCAGTAGTTCGGGACTAGCGGGATCACGGAATGAGCAGTTCTTC.

The rearrangement links TRBV29-1 to TRBJ1-1; 8 bases agree with TRBD1. The germline V gene encodes CDR1 SQVTM and CDR2 ANQGSEA. The CDR3 totals 14 residues. V was clipped by 2 bases and J by 7 bases; unmatched bases: 9. CDR3 amino acids: CSVEYIGQGIEAFF. The CDR3 nucleotides read TGCAGCGTTGAATATATTGGACAGGGCATTGAAGCTTTCTTT.

The chain carries TRBV9 and TRBJ2-7; D may be TRBD1 (6 bases). CDR1 is SGDLS, CDR2 YYNGEE, per germline. Trimming removed 1 base at V and 4 bases at J, with 15 bases between. This CDR3 has 15 residues. The CDR3 DNA reads TGTGCCAGCAGCGTAAATGGGGGCGCTGGATACGAGCAGTACTTC. Its protein product is CASSVNGGAGYEQYF.

The V call is TRBV3-1 (or the pseudogene TRBV3-2), the J call TRBJ1-3; D is undetermined. The CDR3 covers 14 residues. Germline V gene sequence: CDR1 LGHDT, CDR2 YNNKEL (reference sequence). Trimming shortened V by 1 base and J by 6 bases, and 10 bases separated the two germline ends. In DNA form, the CDR3 reads TGTGCCAGCAGCCAAGGAGGATCGGTAAACACCATATATTTT. Residues: CASSQGGSVNTIYF.

The rearrangement joins TRBV10-1 to TRBJ2-7; D is perhaps TRBD2 (6 bases). V lost 2 bases, J lost 0 bases, and 26 bases lay in between. CDR1 WNHNN and CDR2 SYGVQD come from the germline V gene (reference sequence). The CDR3 contains 20 residues. The CDR3 coding sequence is TGCGCCAGCAGTGAGCAGGGACCGCGGGATCCTGGTATCGGCTCCTACGAGCAGTACTTC. It yields the protein CASSEQGPRDPGIGSYEQYF.

This chain links TRBV28 with TRBJ2-4; D is uncertain. The CDR3 runs to 14 residues. The germline V gene has CDR1 MDHEN and CDR2 SYDVKM. V lost 6 bases and J lost 1, with 10 bases in between. This chain's CDR3 is CASSSRSAKNIQYF. DNA of the CDR3: TGTGCCAGCAGCTCCCGCAGTGCCAAAAACATTCAGTACTTC.

V usage is TRBV6-2 or TRBV6-3 and J usage is TRBJ1-2; D remains ambiguous. Trimming removed 4 bases from V and 2 bases from J, with 11 bases in between. CDR1 is MNHEY, CDR2 SVGEGT, per germline. CDR3 length: 14 amino acids. CDR3 sequence (DNA): TGTGCCAGCAGTTTGGCTCCGAAGAACTATGGCTACACCTTC. Translated, it gives CASSLAPKNYGYTF.

The chain links TRBV19 to TRBJ1-2, with D unclear. CDR3 length: 15 residues. The germline V and J ends were trimmed by 4 bases and 5 bases, with 17 bases remaining between them. Germline CDR1 LNHDA, CDR2 SQIVND (reference sequence). The CDR3 here is CASSTEGGGPYGYTF. In DNA form, the CDR3 reads TGTGCCAGTAGTACGGAAGGAGGCGGCCCTTATGGCTACACCTTC.

This chain uses TRBV30 with TRBJ2-2, with 7 nucleotides matching TRBD1. Unmatched junction bases numbered 8, after V lost 0 bases and J lost 7 bases. From germline, CDR1 is GTSNPN and CDR2 SVGIG (reference sequence). CDR3 length: 15 residues. The CDR3 region is CAWSVPTGAGGELFF. Written as DNA, the CDR3 is TGTGCCTGGAGTGTACCCACAGGGGCGGGCGGGGAGCTGTTTTTT.

This clone was observed once. The genes are TRBV11-2 and TRBJ2-5, with D perhaps matching TRBD1 (6 bases). V was trimmed by 5 bases and J by 2 bases, leaving 12 bases between them. The CDR3 consists of 14 residues. CDR1 and CDR2 from the germline V gene are SGHAT and FQNNGV. The CDR3 DNA reads TGTGCCAGCAGCCCCAGACAGGTTCAAGAGACCCAGTACTTC. Its translation is CASSPRQVQETQYF.